Each of the 15 T cell receptor beta chains below was sequenced from the same sample in a study of blood T cell repertoires in COVID-19. Using immunoSEQ multiplex PCR, the repertoire was profiled, and TCRdb retains in-frame clones only, with some absent. The data show 150,000 to 200,000 clones, roughly 82% seen once. The material sequenced was PBMCs or T cells enriched from blood (not recorded which). The receptors come from a man aged 45-65 years who had recovered from COVID-19.

V is TRBV6-6 and J is TRBJ2-1; 11 bases map to TRBD2. The ends lost 6 bases at V and 10 bases at J; junction bases unmatched: 26. Germline loops: CDR1 MNHNY, CDR2 SVGAGI (reference sequence). The CDR3 extends over 20 amino acids. CDR3 in amino acids: CASSRPGAGGMVAGGPEQFF. DNA of the CDR3: TGTGCCAGCAGCCGCCCAGGGGCAGGGGGAATGGTAGCGGGAGGGCCCGAGCAGTTCTTC.

The genes are TRBV7-2 and TRBJ2-1, with TRBD2 as a possible D gene (5 bases). This CDR3 has 13 residues. CDR1 is SGHTA and CDR2 is FQGNSA in the germline V gene. Trimming stripped 2 bases from V and 8 bases from J, with 10 bases between. The CDR3 bases are TGTGCCAGCAGCTTATGGTCGGAGGATGAGCAGTTCTTC. Translated: CASSLWSEDEQFF.

This clone was observed a few times. The rearrangement uses TRBV19 and TRBJ2-1; 13 bases agree with TRBD2. This CDR3 has 15 amino acids. The V gene's germline CDR1 is LNHDA and CDR2 SQIVND (reference sequence). Germline trimming cut 2 bases from V and 7 bases from J; bases unmatched to any gene: 2. This chain's CDR3 is CASSIPGLAGNEQFF. The DNA of the CDR3 is TGTGCCAGTAGTATACCGGGACTAGCGGGGAATGAGCAGTTCTTC.

The chain couples TRBV28 to TRBJ2-5; perhaps TRBD1 as D (6 bases). This CDR3 contains 14 residues. V was pared by 5 bases and J by 2 bases, with 12 bases between. From germline, CDR1 is MDHEN and CDR2 SYDVKM. The CDR3 region has the DNA TGTGCCAGCAGTATACAGGGATTTCAAGAGACCCAGTACTTC. It specifies CASSIQGFQETQYF.

The J gene is TRBJ2-1, the V gene TRBV11-2; D might be TRBD2 (5 bases). The ends were cut back, 1 base at V and 4 bases at J, with 17 bases in the middle. The germline V gene encodes CDR1 SGHAT and CDR2 FQNNGV. The CDR3 sequence is 17 residues long. CDR3 residues: CASSLVTQRTYYNEQFF. The CDR3 DNA sequence: TGTGCCAGCAGCTTAGTTACCCAGCGGACCTATTACAATGAGCAGTTCTTC.

The chain carries TRBV5-1 and TRBJ2-7; 10 nucleotides line up with TRBD2. The trim removed 5 bases at V and 5 bases at J, leaving 7 bases unmatched. The CDR3 runs 14 residues. Per the germline V gene, CDR1 is SGHRS and CDR2 is YFSETQ. CDR3 in amino acids: CASSPGTSVDEQYF. As DNA, the CDR3 is TGCGCCAGCAGTCCCGGGACTAGCGTCGACGAGCAGTACTTC.

This sequence joins TRBV30 and TRBJ1-5; no clear D gene. There are 13 residues in the CDR3. V dropped 0 bases and J dropped 9 bases, with 12 bases sitting between them. Germline CDR1 and CDR2: GTSNPN and SVGIG (reference sequence). The DNA for the CDR3 is TGTGCCTGGAGTGTGGGGAGAGTGGGGCCCCAGCATTTT. It is translated as CAWSVGRVGPQHF.

CDR3 region: CASQPRGNEQFF. DNA of the CDR3: TGTGCCAGCCAACCTAGGGGGAATGAGCAGTTCTTC. The chain is built from TRBV28 and TRBJ2-1, with D possibly matching TRBD1 (6 bases). The V gene's germline CDR1 is MDHEN and CDR2 SYDVKM. V was cut by 8 bases and J by 7 bases, with 12 bases left in between. There are 12 residues in the CDR3.

V gene TRBV5-1 combines with J gene TRBJ1-5, with D perhaps TRBD1 (6 bases). V lost 4 bases and J 7 bases, leaving 18 bases between the germline ends. CDR3 size: 15 residues. Germline-derived CDR1 and CDR2 are SGHRS and YFSETQ. CDR3 region: CASSPGHSQEQPQHF. As DNA, the CDR3 is TGCGCCAGCAGCCCGGGACACTCCCAGGAACAGCCCCAGCATTTT.

V usage is TRBV5-8 and J usage is TRBJ2-7, with TRBD2 matching over 7 bases. Trimming removed 2 bases from V and 0 bases from J; junction bases left unmatched: 8. CDR1 and CDR2 (germline): SGHTS, YDEGEE. The CDR3 consists of 16 residues. The CDR3 region is CASSFPLAVLSYEQYF. The CDR3 coding sequence is TGTGCCAGCAGCTTTCCCCTAGCGGTACTCTCCTACGAGCAGTACTTC.

The rearrangement joins TRBV28 to TRBJ1-4; 10 nucleotides agree with TRBD1. Germline V lookup: CDR1 MDHEN, CDR2 SYDVKM. The CDR3 is 18 residues long. Germline trimming cut 2 bases from V and 0 bases from J; bases unmatched to any gene: 6. CDR3 sequence (DNA): TGTGCCAGCAGTTTAGGGGACAGGGGCGGTCCAACTAATGAAAAACTGTTTTTT. Its protein is CASSLGDRGGPTNEKLFF.

This chain connects TRBV7-2 to TRBJ2-1, with 11 positions matching TRBD2. Germline CDR1 SGHTA, CDR2 FQGNSA. The V segment lost 5 bases and the J segment 6 bases; nucleotides outside the gene matches: 6. The CDR3 loop spans 15 amino acids. CDR3 residues: CASSKLAGDVNEQFF. As DNA, the CDR3 is TGTGCCAGCAGCAAACTAGCGGGGGACGTCAATGAGCAGTTCTTC.

The chain carries TRBV6-1 and TRBJ2-5; a weak D match, TRBD2 (6 bases). The CDR3 spans 15 residues. Germline CDR1 MNHNS, CDR2 SASEGT. Trimming cost V 2 bases and J 6 bases, with 16 bases left between them. The CDR3 reads CASSEPPGLKKTQYF. Written as DNA, the CDR3 is TGTGCCAGCAGTGAACCGCCGGGACTTAAGAAGACCCAGTACTTC.

V usage is TRBV15 and J usage is TRBJ2-5; a weak D match, TRBD2 (6 bases). The CDR3 runs to 13 residues. Trimming removed 1 base from V and 5 bases from J, with 8 bases in between. Germline V gene data show CDR1 as LNHNV and CDR2 as YYDKDF (reference sequence). CDR3 nucleotides: TGTGCCACCAGCAGAGCCCTAGCGGAGACCCAGTACTTC. Translation: CATSRALAETQYF.

The V call is TRBV5-1, the J call TRBJ2-3; tentative D call: TRBD1 (6 bases). Germline-derived CDR1 and CDR2 are SGHRS and YFSETQ. The CDR3 has 16 amino acids. The V gene lost 1 base and the J gene lost 1 base, with 13 bases spanning the gap. The CDR3 loop reads CASSLQRQAGTDTQYF. CDR3 DNA: TGCGCCAGCAGCTTGCAAAGACAGGCCGGCACAGATACGCAGTATTTT.